The clone carrying this T cell receptor beta chain was counted between two and nine times. Survey sequencing of tumors mostly used 4.5 to 6 ug DNA, two replicates. Assay used: immunoSEQ multiplex PCR; TCRdb lists only in-frame clones, some missing. The sample gives approximately 12,000 clones, 64% of which show up once; under 7.5% is in the top ten. Trimming left V 4 bases short and J 8 bases short, with 16 bases between. The CDR3 sequence is 14 residues long. Germline values: CDR1 SGDLS, CDR2 YYNGEE. This record comes from a study of neoadjuvant anti-PD-1 for oral cavity cancer. Study information: Patients without progression received a fourth nivolumab dose around day 43, then surgical resection on days 50-56.

Patients had newly diagnosed, untreated stage II-IVA oral cavity squamous cell carcinoma. Cohort: HPV-negative, locally advanced oral cavity squamous cell carcinoma patients. The sequencing here drew on tumor tissue, taken before nivolumab (anti-PD-1) treatment. J is TRBJ2-1 and V is TRBV9; D is possibly TRBD1 (6 bases). This receptor was obtained from a person aged 35-80 years with oral cavity squamous cell carcinoma. The donor label of this sample is uncertain. The chain's CDR3 is CASSLGPRGDEQFF. The CDR3 nucleotides are TGTGCCAGCAGCCTCGGACCCAGGGGTGATGAGCAGTTCTTC.